A single sample gave rise to the 11 T cell receptor beta chains below, sequenced in a study of breast tumors, draining lymph nodes, adjacent tissues. MiXCR, applied by TCRdb to the multiplex PCR reads, yields one record per CDR3 protein. The sample lists over 60,000 distinct CDR3 sequences; about 40% were seen once. Sequencing was done on a sample of breast tumor tissue. The source is a female donor with breast cancer. Some clones in this sample may be carry-over from other donors' samples.

The count of this clonotype is one. A read error may explain this, as a much larger clone is one base away. This chain uses TRBV12-3 or TRBV12-4 with TRBJ2-7, with TRBD2 as a possible D gene (5 bases). The CDR3 extends over 12 amino acids. The V end lost 6 bases, the J end lost 6 bases, and 12 bases lay between the germline ends. This CDR3 is CASSNRGLEQYF. The CDR3 DNA reads TGTGCCAGCAGCAACCGGGGTCTCGAGCAGTACTTC.

Worth noting for this clonotype: Because the CDR3 is missing its conserved closing phenylalanine or tryptophan, this is likely a read error. CDR3 nucleotide sequence: TGCAGTGCCCGAGGGGGGGGAAGAGGCAATCAGCCCCAGCATGGT. Translation gives CSARGGGRGNQPQHG. The chain carries TRBV20-1 and TRBJ1-5; a possible D gene is TRBD1 (6 bases). Germline V gene lookup returns CDR1 DFQATT and CDR2 SNEGSKA (reference sequence). V lost 6 bases to trimming and J lost 2 bases, with 17 bases between them. The CDR3 has 15 amino acids.

V gene TRBV20-1 combines with J gene TRBJ1-6; perhaps TRBD1 as D (5 bases). The germline V gene has CDR1 DFQATT and CDR2 SNEGSKA (reference sequence). CDR3 length equals 16 residues. V was trimmed by 0 bases and J by 2 bases, leaving 11 bases between them. CDR3 nucleotide sequence: TGCAGTGCTAGAGATTTTGGGGGGGCCTATAATTCACCCCTCCACTTT. Encoded protein: CSARDFGGAYNSPLHF.

This clonotype showed up many times. The chain links TRBV27 to TRBJ2-5; 8 bases are shared with TRBD1. Germline V gives CDR1 MNHEY, CDR2 SMNVEV (reference sequence). CDR3 size: 18 residues. V dropped 5 bases and J dropped 4; count of bases not matched to a gene: 18. DNA of the CDR3: TGTGCCAGCAGTCCTCAGGGGGCACGAAACCCTGGGGCAGAGACCCAGTACTTC. Amino acid sequence: CASSPQGARNPGAETQYF.

This clonotype was recorded at least ten times. The V gene is TRBV28, the J gene TRBJ2-7; D unclear. The CDR3 has 13 amino acids. Per the germline V gene, CDR1 is MDHEN and CDR2 is SYDVKM. Trimming took off 6 bases at V and 0 bases at J, with 9 bases between the two ends. The CDR3, as DNA: TGTGCCAGCAGGGATGCTTTCTCCTACGAGCAGTACTTC. Translation gives CASRDAFSYEQYF.

This clonotype has ten or more counts. The chain carries TRBV20-1 and TRBJ2-5; the D gene is possibly TRBD2 (6 bases). Germline V CDR1 and CDR2: DFQATT, SNEGSKA (reference sequence). This CDR3 comprises 14 residues. The ends were cut back, 3 bases at V and 5 bases at J, with 16 bases in the middle. The CDR3 DNA sequence: TGCAGTGCTAGGACCGTAGAGGGGAGGGAGACCCAGTACTTC. This codes for CSARTVEGRETQYF.

As to this clonotype: Given a much more abundant clone one base away, this may be a read error. The chain links TRBV20-1 to TRBJ2-1; TRBD1 matches at 8 bases. CDR1 is DFQATT and CDR2 is SNEGSKA in the germline V gene (reference sequence). V gave up 8 bases and J gave up 12 bases; unmatched junction bases: 15. This CDR3 comprises 13 residues. This CDR3 reads CSSRTGSDHAQFF. The CDR3 coding sequence is TGCAGTTCAAGGACAGGGTCGGACCATGCGCAGTTCTTC.

This clonotype was seen at least ten times. In DNA, the CDR3 is TGTGCCAGCAGTTCAGACAGGGACCACTCCTACGAGCAGTACTTC. Protein: CASSSDRDHSYEQYF. The chain links TRBV6-5 to TRBJ2-7; 7 nucleotides match TRBD1. The germline gives CDR1 MNHEY, CDR2 SVGAGI. With V trimmed by 4 bases and J by 0 bases, 6 bases remained unmatched. CDR3 size: 15 residues.

Comments on this clonotype: At one of its ends the junction is not consistent with the germline gene, which may arise from a read error. The gene calls are TRBV12-5 and TRBJ2-1; 7 positions agree with TRBD2. The CDR3 length is 17 residues. Germline V gene sequence: CDR1 LGHNT, CDR2 FRNRAP. This CDR3 is CGSGSPPGSGHYNEQFF. CDR3 bases: TGTGGTAGTGGTTCCCCCCCGGGTAGCGGGCATTACAATGAGCAGTTCTTC.

This clonotype occurred many times. A much larger clone is a single base away; this may be a read error. This chain links TRBV20-1 with TRBJ2-5; 14 bases match TRBD2. Germline lookup yields CDR1 DFQATT and CDR2 SNEGSKA (reference sequence). This CDR3 has 14 amino acids. The V segment lost 5 bases and the J segment 7 bases; nucleotides outside the gene matches: 6. The chain's CDR3 is CSAGTSGSRATQYF. CDR3 bases: TGCAGTGCTGGGACTAGCGGGAGTCGGGCGACCCAGTACTTC.

As to this clonotype: Germline is not matched at one junction end, which may reflect a read error. The chain couples TRBV7-6 to TRBJ1-1; no firm D call. The CDR3 has 16 residues. The germline gives CDR1 SGHVS, CDR2 FNYEAQ. CDR3 bases: TGTGCCCGCAGCTTAGCGCGTGTAGGGCCGAACACTGAAGCTTTCTTT. Amino acid sequence: CARSLARVGPNTEAFF.